Listed below are T cell receptor beta chains from one sample, sequenced in a study of early T cells in non-severe SARS-CoV-2 infection. TCRdb itself ran the 5' RACE reads through MiXCR, one entry per CDR3 protein. The repertoire holds some 49,000 distinct CDR3 sequences, over 9.5% seen once, with about 9.7% in the top ten. Sequences were obtained from whole blood. These receptors originate from an adult who was a healthcare worker with PCR-confirmed SARS-CoV-2 infection or an uninfected control (not recorded which). The CDR3 runs from the conserved cysteine through the conserved F or W. D genes are given only for firm matches. Part of the rows lack a size; the others show once, few, many or a class for expanded clones.

D	V	size	J	CDR3	DNA
TRBD1	TRBV3-1	few	TRBJ2-7	CASGPQGWEQYF	TGTGCCAGCGGTCCACAGGGGTGGGAGCAGTACTTC
NA	TRBV20-1	few	TRBJ1-1	CSATDSPTEAFF	TGCAGTGCAACGGACAGCCCTACTGAAGCTTTCTTT
TRBD1	TRBV20-1	few	TRBJ1-4	CSASPTGGDEKLFF	TGCAGTGCTAGTCCCACAGGGGGGGATGAAAAACTGTTTTTT
TRBD2	TRBV10-1	many	TRBJ2-2	CASSESTSGGPGRTGELFF	TGCGCCAGCAGTGAGTCGACTAGCGGGGGCCCTGGCCGCACCGGGGAGCTGTTTTTT
NA	TRBV27	few	TRBJ2-7	CASSSSPGEQYF	TGTGCCAGCAGTTCCTCCCCGGGGGAGCAGTACTTC
NA	TRBV29-1	NA	TRBJ1-1	CSVARAEAFF	TGCAGCGTGGCCCGCGCTGAAGCTTTCTTT
NA	TRBV7-9	many	TRBJ2-7	CASSLGTPYEQYF	TGTGCCAGCAGCTTGGGGACCCCTTACGAGCAGTACTTC
TRBD1	TRBV20-1	NA	TRBJ1-1	CSADHRGGNTEAFF	TGCAGTGCCGACCACAGGGGAGGGAACACTGAAGCTTTCTTT
TRBD1	TRBV19	NA	TRBJ2-1	CASSQTGPGASEQFF	TGTGCCAGTAGCCAGACAGGGCCTGGGGCAAGCGAGCAGTTCTTC
TRBD1	TRBV5-1	few	TRBJ2-7	CASSSDRQIHF	TGCGCCAGCAGCTCGGACAGGCAGATTCACTTC
TRBD1	TRBV12-3/TRBV12-4	NA	TRBJ1-3	CASSRGQAGNTIYF	TGTGCCAGCAGCCGAGGACAGGCTGGAAACACCATATATTTT
NA	TRBV20-1	few	TRBJ2-3	CSARPLGDTQYF	TGCAGTGCTAGACCTTTGGGGGATACGCAGTATTTT
NA	TRBV3-1	many	TRBJ2-7	CASSQGRDYEQYF	TGTGCCAGCAGCCAAGGCAGGGACTACGAGCAGTACTTC
NA	TRBV6-1	NA	TRBJ2-6	CASSGWRTGDSGANVLTF	TGTGCCAGCAGTGGTTGGCGGACGGGGGACTCTGGGGCCAACGTCCTGACTTTC
NA	TRBV28	many	TRBJ2-3	CASSPPRSFTDTQYF	TGTGCCAGCAGTCCCCCCAGGTCCTTCACAGATACGCAGTATTTT
NA	TRBV29-1	few	TRBJ1-2	CSVEFLGGDGYTF	TGCAGCGTTGAATTTTTGGGAGGGGATGGCTACACCTTC
TRBD1	TRBV7-2	medium-sized	TRBJ1-5	CASSLQGTGSNQPQHF	TGTGCCAGCAGCCTGCAAGGGACAGGGAGCAATCAGCCCCAGCATTTT
NA	TRBV27	many	TRBJ2-1	CASREATGTNYNEQFF	TGTGCCAGCAGGGAGGCGACCGGGACGAACTACAATGAGCAGTTCTTC
NA	TRBV12-3/TRBV12-4	few	TRBJ2-3	CASSLGGTQYF	TGTGCCAGCAGTTTAGGGGGTACGCAGTATTTT
NA	TRBV12-3/TRBV12-4	NA	TRBJ2-1	CASRPFKGSLNNEQFF	TGTGCCAGCAGACCCTTTAAGGGGTCCCTCAACAATGAGCAGTTCTTC
NA	TRBV7-9	many	TRBJ1-2	CASTDGRVWDYGYTF	TGTGCCAGCACCGATGGACGGGTTTGGGACTATGGCTACACCTTC
NA	TRBV6-2/TRBV6-3	many	TRBJ2-4	CASSYGGSRAKNIQYF	TGTGCCAGCAGTTACGGCGGGTCCCGGGCCAAAAACATTCAGTACTTC
NA	TRBV28	many	TRBJ1-6	CASSFRSGRSPLHF	TGTGCCAGCAGTTTTAGGTCAGGGAGATCACCCCTCCACTTT
NA	TRBV7-2	many	TRBJ2-7	CASSLIGGAGEQYF	TGTGCCAGCAGCTTAATTGGGGGGGCAGGCGAGCAGTACTTC
NA	TRBV21-1	many	TRBJ2-7	CAPFPPGGECLPYEQYF	TGTGCCCCCTTCCCTCCAGGCGGCGAGTGTCTCCCCTACGAGCAGTACTTC
NA	TRBV20-1	many	TRBJ2-3	CSARDPDSGLTDTQYF	TGCAGTGCTAGAGATCCTGACAGCGGACTAACAGATACGCAGTATTTT
TRBD1	TRBV29-1	NA	TRBJ1-1	CSVEPLQGDGTEAFF	TGCAGCGTTGAACCGCTTCAGGGGGACGGCACTGAAGCTTTCTTT
TRBD1	TRBV2	NA	TRBJ1-5	CASSPGQVNQPQHF	TGTGCCAGCAGTCCCGGACAGGTCAATCAGCCCCAGCATTTT
TRBD1	TRBV5-5	NA	TRBJ1-6	CASSRDSVYNSPLHF	TGTGCCAGCAGCAGGGACAGTGTCTATAATTCACCCCTCCACTTT
NA	TRBV3-1	few	TRBJ1-2	CASSHQGLHGYTF	TGTGCCAGCAGCCACCAGGGGTTACATGGCTACACCTTC
TRBD2	TRBV3-1	NA	TRBJ2-2	CASSPLGTSSGELFF	TGTGCCAGCAGCCCTCTGGGGACTAGCTCCGGGGAGCTGTTTTTT
TRBD2	TRBV6-5	NA	TRBJ2-7	CASSYSASGDSYEQYF	TGTGCCAGCAGTTATTCCGCTAGCGGGGACTCCTACGAGCAGTACTTC
TRBD2	TRBV28	NA	TRBJ2-3	CASSQRSGGQDTQYF	TGTGCCAGCAGCCAAAGGAGCGGGGGGCAAGATACGCAGTATTTT
NA	TRBV4-1	NA	TRBJ1-1	CASSQARVNTEAFF	TGCGCCAGCAGCCAAGCACGGGTGAACACTGAAGCTTTCTTT
NA	TRBV5-1	many	TRBJ2-7	CASSLTTTGTYEQYF	TGCGCCAGCAGCCTCACCACTACAGGGACCTACGAGCAGTACTTC
NA	TRBV5-1	NA	TRBJ1-4	CASSFERGDEKLFF	TGCGCCAGCAGCTTCGAAAGGGGCGATGAAAAACTGTTTTTT
NA	TRBV11-2	NA	TRBJ2-2	CASSLMGAYSGTNTGELFF	TGTGCCAGCAGCCTAATGGGGGCATACAGCGGGACGAACACCGGGGAGCTGTTTTTT
NA	TRBV7-3	NA	TRBJ1-1	CASSLTGRTEAFF	TGTGCCAGCAGCTTAACAGGGAGGACTGAAGCTTTCTTT
TRBD1	TRBV7-9	few	TRBJ2-3	CASSSKTGAGADTQYF	TGTGCCAGCAGCTCGAAGACAGGGGCAGGCGCAGATACGCAGTATTTT
NA	TRBV10-3	many	TRBJ2-7	CAISESLQGPYEQYF	TGTGCCATCAGTGAGTCTCTTCAGGGCCCTTACGAGCAGTACTTC